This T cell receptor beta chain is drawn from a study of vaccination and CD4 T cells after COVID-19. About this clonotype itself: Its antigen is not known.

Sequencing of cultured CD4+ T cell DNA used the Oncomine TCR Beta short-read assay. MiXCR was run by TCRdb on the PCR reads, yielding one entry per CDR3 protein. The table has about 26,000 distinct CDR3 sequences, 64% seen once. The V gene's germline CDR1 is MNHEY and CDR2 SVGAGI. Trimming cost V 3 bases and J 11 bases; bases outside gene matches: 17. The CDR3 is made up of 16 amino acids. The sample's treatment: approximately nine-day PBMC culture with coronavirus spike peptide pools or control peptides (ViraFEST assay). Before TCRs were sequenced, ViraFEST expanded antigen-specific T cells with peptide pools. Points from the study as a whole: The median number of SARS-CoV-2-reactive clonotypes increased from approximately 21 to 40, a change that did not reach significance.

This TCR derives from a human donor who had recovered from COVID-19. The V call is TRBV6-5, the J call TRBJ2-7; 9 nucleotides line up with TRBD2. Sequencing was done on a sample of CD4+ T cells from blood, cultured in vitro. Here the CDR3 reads CASSYNPTSGRQSKYF. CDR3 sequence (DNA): TGTGCCAGCAGTTATAACCCCACTAGCGGGCGACAATCTAAGTACTTC.